The source of this TCR beta chain is a study of T cell repertoires in ileal Crohn's disease (dated by TCRdb to the late 2010s). Regarding the study in general: Median disease duration was roughly 8 years, and approximately 34% of patients were identified as active smokers at the time of surgery. Endoscopic postoperative recurrence was defined by a Rutgeerts score above i0. The study was conducted in parallel with a multicentre cohort that was designed to identify predictors of early endoscopic recurrence following ileocolonic resection. Approximately 550 nanograms of biopsy DNA per sample were submitted for commercial TCRB immunosequencing. M0 samples consisted of biopsies taken from the inflamed part of the ileum in the surgical resection specimen. TCR repertoire analysis was done in some 60 Crohn's disease patients from a prospective multicentre cohort. Every patient underwent surgery because of a complication, which was stricturing disease in roughly 60% of cases and penetrating disease in roughly 39%. Roughly half of the patients were given postoperative therapy, with around eleven receiving thiopurines and 15 to 20 receiving anti-TNF agents. A total of approximately 170 mucosal samples from around 57 patients were sequenced, collected from several sites on the surgical specimen and at postoperative endoscopy. On the study overall, not on this receptor specifically: Mucosal CD4 and CD8 T cells were sorted and sequenced only in a subgroup of patients, the size of which was not stated. Patients who were active smokers at surgery had a significantly higher proportion of clonal expansions than non-smokers (around 24% vs 18%, p=0.02). Compared with CD4 T cells, sorted CD8 T cells held more high-frequency clones, which suggests that the mucosal expansions were mostly CD8. Endoscopic recurrence was found to be associated with higher high-frequency clone percentages at surgery, and recurrence was observed in all patients with clonality above 26.8% (18/57).

Libraries were made using the immunoSEQ multiplex PCR assay. Adaptive Biotechnology amplified the CDR3 regions from genomic DNA with a two-step multiplex PCR designed to control amplification bias. Primers for every V and J gene segment were used in the first PCR, and barcodes and Illumina adapters were added in the second PCR. An Illumina instrument was used to sequence the CDR3 libraries. In the authors' own workflow: Analysis combined the vendor-provided pipelines with custom analysis of raw data in R/Bioconductor under R version 3.3.0. Clonality, which ranges from 0 to 1, was calculated as the inverse of the normalised Shannon entropy across all productive clones. High-frequency clones were defined as the repertoire share of the top 100 clones, retaining only clones passing a 95% confidence test. Overlap between samples was measured with the Morisita-Horn index, while repertoire diversity was measured with the Simpson index. The clones in this table, taken by TCRdb from immuneACCESS, are in-frame only. Not every clone is retained; where verified, under half of the shortfall comes from an unresolved V gene, and the cause of the rest is unknown. The V and J calls and clone size were taken over from that table, and D and trimming were inferred from the DNA. Across this sample there are 5,500 to 8,000 clones, with around four fifths seen only once. The ten largest clones represent about a tenth of the sample.

Including the terminal cysteine and phenylalanine, the CDR3 comprises 13 residues. The entry retains the CDR3 DNA only, 39 bases that are in frame from base 1. The germline V gene sets CDR1 to SGHAT and CDR2 to FQNNGV. Relative to germline, V is missing 5 bases and J is missing 5 bases, with 5 bases of the junction outside any gene match. This clone was observed a handful of times. Its binding antigen is unknown. No base quality values were provided; no much bigger clone lies one nucleotide off. This specimen's time point label, interpreted: inflamed ileum from the surgical specimen. Adults with ileal or ileocolonic Crohn's disease for whom ileocolonic resection was indicated were considered eligible. Before DNA extraction, whole ileal mucosal biopsies were kept frozen at -80 degrees C. Genomic DNA was extracted from frozen whole biopsies with a TRizol-based method and quantified on a NanoDrop 2000 spectrophotometer.

This chain is built from TRBV11-2 and TRBJ1-1, with 7 middle bases fitting TRBD1. Sequencing used ileal tissue. The receptor was isolated from an adult with Crohn's disease. The nucleotide sequence is TGTGCCAGCAGCGCAGACAGGGTGACTGAAGCTTTCTTT. It translates as CASSADRVTEAFF.